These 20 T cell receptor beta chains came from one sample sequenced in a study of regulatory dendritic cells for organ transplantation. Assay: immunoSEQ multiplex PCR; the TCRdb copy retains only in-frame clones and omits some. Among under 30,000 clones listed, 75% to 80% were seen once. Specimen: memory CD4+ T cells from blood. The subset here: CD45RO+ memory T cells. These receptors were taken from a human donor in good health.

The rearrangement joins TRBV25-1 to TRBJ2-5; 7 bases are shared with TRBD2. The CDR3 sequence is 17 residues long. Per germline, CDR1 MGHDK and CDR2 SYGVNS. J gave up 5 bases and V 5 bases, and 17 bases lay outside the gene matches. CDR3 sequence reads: CASSSQPSSRRGETQYF. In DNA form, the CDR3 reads TGTGCCAGCAGTTCCCAACCCTCCTCGCGGCGGGGGGAGACCCAGTACTTC.

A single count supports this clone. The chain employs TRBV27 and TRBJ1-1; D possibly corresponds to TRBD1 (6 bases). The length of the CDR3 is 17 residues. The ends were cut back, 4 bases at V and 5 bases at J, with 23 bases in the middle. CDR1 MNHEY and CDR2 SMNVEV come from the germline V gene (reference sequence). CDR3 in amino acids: CASSSRGGDLRGTEAFF. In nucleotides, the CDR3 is TGTGCCAGCAGTTCTAGAGGGGGGGACCTCCGTGGTACTGAAGCTTTCTTT.

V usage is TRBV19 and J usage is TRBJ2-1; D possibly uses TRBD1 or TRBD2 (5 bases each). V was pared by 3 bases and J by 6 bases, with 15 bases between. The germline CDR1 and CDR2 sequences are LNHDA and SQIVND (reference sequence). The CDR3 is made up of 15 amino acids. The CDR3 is CASSISVWGSNEQFF. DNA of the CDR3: TGTGCCAGTAGTATTTCTGTTTGGGGGTCCAATGAGCAGTTCTTC.

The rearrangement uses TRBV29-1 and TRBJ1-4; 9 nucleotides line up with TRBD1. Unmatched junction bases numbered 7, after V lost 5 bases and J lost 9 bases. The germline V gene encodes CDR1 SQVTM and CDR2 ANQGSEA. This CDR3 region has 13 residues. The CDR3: CSVKQGARQKLFF. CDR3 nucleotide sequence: TGCAGCGTTAAACAGGGGGCGCGACAAAAACTGTTTTTT.

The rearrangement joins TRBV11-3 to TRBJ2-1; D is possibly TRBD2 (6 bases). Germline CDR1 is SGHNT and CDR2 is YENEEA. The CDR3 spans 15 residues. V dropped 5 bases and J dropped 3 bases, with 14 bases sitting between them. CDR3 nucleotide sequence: TGTGCCAGCAGCAGAGGAGGGGCAGTCTACAATGAGCAGTTCTTC. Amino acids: CASSRGGAVYNEQFF.

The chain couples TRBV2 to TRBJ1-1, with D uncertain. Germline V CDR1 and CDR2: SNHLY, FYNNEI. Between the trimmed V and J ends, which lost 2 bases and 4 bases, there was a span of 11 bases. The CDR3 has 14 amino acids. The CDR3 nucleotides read TGTGCCAGCAGTGAATATGGAGTGAGCACTGAAGCTTTCTTT. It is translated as CASSEYGVSTEAFF.

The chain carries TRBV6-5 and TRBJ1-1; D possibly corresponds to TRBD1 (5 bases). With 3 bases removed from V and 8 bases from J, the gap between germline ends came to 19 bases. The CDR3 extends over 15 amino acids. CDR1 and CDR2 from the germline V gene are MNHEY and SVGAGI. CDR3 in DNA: TGTGCCAGCAGTTATCTTGGGGGGGGTTTAAACGAAGCTTTCTTT. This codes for CASSYLGGGLNEAFF.

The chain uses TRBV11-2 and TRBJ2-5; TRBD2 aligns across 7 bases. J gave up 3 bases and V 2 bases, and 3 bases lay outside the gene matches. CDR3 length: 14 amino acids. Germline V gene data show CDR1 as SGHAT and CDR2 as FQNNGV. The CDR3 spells CASSLSGLEETQYF. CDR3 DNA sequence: TGTGCCAGCAGCTTATCCGGACTAGAAGAGACCCAGTACTTC.

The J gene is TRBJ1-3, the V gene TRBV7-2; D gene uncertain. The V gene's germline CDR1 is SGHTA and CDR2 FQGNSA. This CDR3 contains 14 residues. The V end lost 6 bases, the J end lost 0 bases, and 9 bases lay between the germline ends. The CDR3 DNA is TGTGCCAGCAGAGACCCGACCTCTGGAAACACCATATATTTT. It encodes CASRDPTSGNTIYF. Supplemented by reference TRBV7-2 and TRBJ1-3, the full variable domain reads GAGVSQSPSNKVTEKGKDVELRCDPISGHTALYWYRQSLGQGLEFLIYFQGNSAPDKSGLPSDRFSAERTGGSVSTLTIQRTQQEDSAVYLCASRDPTSGNTIYFGEGSWLTVV.

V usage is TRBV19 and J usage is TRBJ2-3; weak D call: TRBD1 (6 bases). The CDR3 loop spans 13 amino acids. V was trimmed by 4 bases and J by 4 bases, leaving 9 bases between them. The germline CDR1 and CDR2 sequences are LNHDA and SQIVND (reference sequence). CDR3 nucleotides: TGTGCCAGTAGTACCAGGGGTCCAGATACGCAGTATTTT. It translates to CASSTRGPDTQYF.

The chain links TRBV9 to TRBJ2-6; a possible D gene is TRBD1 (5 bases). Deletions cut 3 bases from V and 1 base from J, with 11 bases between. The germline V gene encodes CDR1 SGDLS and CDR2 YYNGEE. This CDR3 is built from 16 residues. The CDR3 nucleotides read TGTGCCAGCAGCGCGACCCAGGGATCTGGGGCCAACGTCCTGACTTTC. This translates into CASSATQGSGANVLTF.

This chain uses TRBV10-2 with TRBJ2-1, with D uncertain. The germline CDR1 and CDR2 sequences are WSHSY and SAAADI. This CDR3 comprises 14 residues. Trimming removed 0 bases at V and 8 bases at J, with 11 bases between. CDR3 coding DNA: TGCGCCAGCAGTGAGTCATCTCTAGTCTATGAGCAGTTCTTC. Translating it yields CASSESSLVYEQFF.

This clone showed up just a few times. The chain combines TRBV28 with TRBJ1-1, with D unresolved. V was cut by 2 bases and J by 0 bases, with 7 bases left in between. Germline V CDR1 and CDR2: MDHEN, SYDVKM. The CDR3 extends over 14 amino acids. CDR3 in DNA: TGTGCCAGCAGTTTAGGTATGGTGAACACTGAAGCTTTCTTT. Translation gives CASSLGMVNTEAFF. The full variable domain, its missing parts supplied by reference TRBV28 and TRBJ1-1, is DVKVTQSSRYLVKRTGEKVFLECVQDMDHENMFWYRQDPGLGLRLIYFSYDVKMKEKGDIPEGYSVSREKKERFSLILESASTNQTSMYLCASSLGMVNTEAFFGQGTRLTVV.

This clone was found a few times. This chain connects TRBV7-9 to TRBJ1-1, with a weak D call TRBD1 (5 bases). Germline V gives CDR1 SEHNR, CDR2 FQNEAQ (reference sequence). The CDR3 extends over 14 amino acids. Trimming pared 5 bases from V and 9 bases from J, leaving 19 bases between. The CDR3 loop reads CASSISVGGAQAFF. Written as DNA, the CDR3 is TGTGCCAGCAGCATATCGGTGGGGGGAGCGCAAGCTTTCTTT.

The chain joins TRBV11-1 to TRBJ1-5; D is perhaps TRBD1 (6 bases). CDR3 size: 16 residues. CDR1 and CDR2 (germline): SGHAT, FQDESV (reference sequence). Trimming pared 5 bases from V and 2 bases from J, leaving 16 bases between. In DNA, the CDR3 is TGTGCCAGCAGCCGCACCCGAGACAGGCGCAATCAGCCCCAGCATTTT. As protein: CASSRTRDRRNQPQHF.

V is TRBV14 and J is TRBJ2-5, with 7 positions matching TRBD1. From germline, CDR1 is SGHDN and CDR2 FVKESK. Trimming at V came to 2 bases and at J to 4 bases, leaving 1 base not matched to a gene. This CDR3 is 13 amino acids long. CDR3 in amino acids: CASSQNRGETQYF. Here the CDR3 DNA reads TGTGCCAGCAGCCAAAACAGGGGAGAGACCCAGTACTTC. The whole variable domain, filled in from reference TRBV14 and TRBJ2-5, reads EAGVTQFPSHSVIEKGQTVTLRCDPISGHDNLYWYRRVMGKEIKFLLHFVKESKQDESGMPNNRFLAERTGGTYSTLKVQPAELEDSGVYFCASSQNRGETQYFGPGTRLLVL.

CDR3: CASSQDPGGEAEAFF. CDR3 sequence (DNA): TGCGCCAGCAGCCAAGATCCAGGGGGCGAGGCTGAAGCTTTCTTT. The rearrangement uses TRBV4-3 and TRBJ1-1, with 8 bases matching TRBD1. Germline loops: CDR1 LGHNA, CDR2 YSLEER. This CDR3 spans 15 amino acids. Trimming took 0 bases from V and 6 from J; bases not matched to a gene: 6.

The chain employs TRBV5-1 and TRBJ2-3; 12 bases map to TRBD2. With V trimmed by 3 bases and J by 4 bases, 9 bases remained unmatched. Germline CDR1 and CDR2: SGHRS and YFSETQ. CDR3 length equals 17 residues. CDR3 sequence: CASSSTTSGSSADTQYF. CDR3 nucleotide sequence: TGCGCCAGCAGCTCGACGACTAGCGGGAGTTCGGCAGATACGCAGTATTTT.

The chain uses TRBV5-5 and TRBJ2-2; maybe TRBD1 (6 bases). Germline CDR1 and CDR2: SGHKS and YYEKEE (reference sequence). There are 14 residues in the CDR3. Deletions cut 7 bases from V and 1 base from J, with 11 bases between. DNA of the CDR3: TGTGCCAGCCGAGGACAGAGGAACACCGGGGAGCTGTTTTTT. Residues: CASRGQRNTGELFF. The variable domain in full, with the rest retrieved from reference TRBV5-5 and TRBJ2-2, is DAGVTQSPTHLIKTRGQQVTLRCSPISGHKSVSWYQQVLGQGPQFIFQYYEKEERGRGNFPDRFSARQFPNYSSELNVNALLLGDSALYLCASRGQRNTGELFFGEGSRLTVL.

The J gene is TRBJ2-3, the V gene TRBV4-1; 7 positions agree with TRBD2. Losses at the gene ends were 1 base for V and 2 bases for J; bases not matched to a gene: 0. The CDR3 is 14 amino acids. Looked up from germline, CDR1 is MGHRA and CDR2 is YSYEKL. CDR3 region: CASSQGDYTDTQYF. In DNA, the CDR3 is TGCGCCAGCAGCCAAGGGGACTACACAGATACGCAGTATTTT.